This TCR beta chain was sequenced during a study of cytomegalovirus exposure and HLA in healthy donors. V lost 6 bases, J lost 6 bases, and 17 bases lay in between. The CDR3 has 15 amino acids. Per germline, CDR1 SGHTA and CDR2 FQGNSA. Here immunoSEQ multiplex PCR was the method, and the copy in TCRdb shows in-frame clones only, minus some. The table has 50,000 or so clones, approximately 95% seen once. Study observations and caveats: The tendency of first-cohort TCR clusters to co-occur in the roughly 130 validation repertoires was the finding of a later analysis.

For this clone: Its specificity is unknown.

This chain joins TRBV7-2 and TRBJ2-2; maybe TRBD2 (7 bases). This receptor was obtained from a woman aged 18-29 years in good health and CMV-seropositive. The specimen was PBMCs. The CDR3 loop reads CASRDSGVFPGELFF. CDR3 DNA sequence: TGTGCCAGCAGGGACAGCGGGGTTTTCCCCGGGGAGCTGTTTTTT.